This T cell receptor beta chain was documented in a study of spatial heterogeneity in lung cancer. Study-wide points: Counts that tracked tumor mutation counts were those of expanded intratumoral alpha and beta TCRs.

This clonotype counts as medium-sized. Its specificity is not known. This beta chain came through as a stray read in a library set up for alpha chains, and its size says little. Time point here: sample taken at primary tumor resection. TCRdb called the 5' RACE reads again in MiXCR, with one record for every CDR3 protein. The sample records 14,000 or so distinct CDR3 sequences, roughly 4.7% being singletons. With 2 bases removed from V and 8 bases from J, the gap between germline ends came to 18 bases. The CDR3 extends over 16 amino acids. CDR1 LGHNA and CDR2 YSLEER come from the germline V gene. The sequencing used lung tumor tissue, collected at surgery. This receptor was obtained from a female donor with early-stage non-small cell lung cancer. J is TRBJ1-4 and V is TRBV4-3; D may be TRBD1 (5 bases). CDR3 sequence: CASSQRSGGSNEKLFF. In nucleotides, the CDR3 is TGCGCCAGCAGCCAACGGTCCGGGGGGTCCAACGAAAAACTGTTTTTT.